Listed here is a single TCR beta chain. What it binds is not known. The sample originates from a study of cytomegalovirus exposure and HLA in healthy donors. Notes on the study in general: Most CMV-associated TCR beta chains were later found to appear HLA-restricted. Later, TCR association rates were found to vary by HLA locus, highest for DRB1 and lowest for HLA-C.

This PCR relied on a set of 60 Vbeta primers and 13 Jbeta primers. Sequenced by immunoSEQ multiplex PCR; TCRdb stores in-frame clones only, minus some. This table holds some 170,000 clones, about 65% found once. Losses at the gene ends were 5 bases for V and 5 bases for J; bases not matched to a gene: 3. The CDR3 totals 13 residues. The V gene's germline CDR1 is SGHTA and CDR2 FQGTGA. Sequenced sample: PBMCs. This TCR was sampled from a woman in her 30s in good health and CMV-seronegative. The chain combines TRBV7-3 with TRBJ2-5; 9 positions agree with TRBD1. CDR3 in amino acids: CASSTDRGETQYF. The CDR3 DNA reads TGTGCCAGCAGCACGGACAGGGGCGAGACCCAGTACTTC.